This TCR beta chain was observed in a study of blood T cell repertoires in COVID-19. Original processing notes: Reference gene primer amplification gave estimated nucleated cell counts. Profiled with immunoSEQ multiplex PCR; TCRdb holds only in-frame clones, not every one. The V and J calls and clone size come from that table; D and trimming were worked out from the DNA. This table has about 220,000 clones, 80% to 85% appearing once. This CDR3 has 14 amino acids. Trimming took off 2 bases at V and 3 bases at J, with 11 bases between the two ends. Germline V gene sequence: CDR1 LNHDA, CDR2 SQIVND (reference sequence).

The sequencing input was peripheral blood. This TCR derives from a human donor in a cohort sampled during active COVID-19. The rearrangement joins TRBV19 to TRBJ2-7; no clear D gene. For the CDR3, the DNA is TGTGCCAGTAGTATAAGTCAGTCTTTCTACGAGCAGTACTTC. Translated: CASSISQSFYEQYF.